This record looks at one T cell receptor (beta chain) sequence and its context. Its antigen is still unknown. The sample holds no much larger clone one base away, and base qualities are not on file. This entry comes from a study of blood T cell repertoires in COVID-19 (dated by TCRdb to between 2020 and 2021). About the study as a whole: The collaborator samples originated in the United States, Italy and Spain and spanned the acute and convalescent phases of COVID-19. The prospective study material was composed of cDNA or gDNA derived from T cells, B-cell-depleted T cells, or PBMCs. The repertoires were released in a freely available public database intended as a resource for research on the immune response to SARS-CoV-2. Nearly every sample came with metadata listing a de-identified subject ID, COVID-19 status, age in years and sex. The samples were drawn from two sources: the first 160 participants of the ongoing ImmuneRACE study, and 950 to 1,500 subjects contributed by 6 global collaborators. Where available, HLA class I and class II types were obtained from metadata supplied by the sample provider rather than from assay-based typing. Deeply sampled blood TCRbeta repertoires from subjects exposed to, actively infected with, or recovered from COVID-19 were included in the dataset. The paper's findings and limits, for the study overall: The amount of clinical and demographic metadata varied by source and participant and was provided uncurated.

TCRbeta CDR3 regions were amplified from genomic DNA by means of the immunoSEQ Assay, a bias-controlled multiplex PCR. The original methods were these. The number of nucleated cells in each sample was estimated by amplification of reference gene primers within the assay. To quantify the absolute abundance of each unique TCRbeta CDR3 rearrangement, sequence reads were collapsed and filtered. For each sample, productive Simpson clonality was calculated as the square root of Simpson's diversity index across productive rearrangements. Drawn from immuneACCESS, this table holds only the in-frame rearrangements with V and J called that TCRdb kept. Clones are partly lost; checked studies trace under half to an unresolved V gene and leave the rest unexplained. The D gene and trimming were derived from the DNA, and the V and J assignments and clone size from that table. Within this sample are under 300,000 clones, with roughly 91% of them counted one time only. The top ten constitute roughly 8.6% of the sample.

Enrolling through a virtual design, the prospective study's participants ranged in age from roughly 18 to 89 years and lived across 24 United States geographic areas. To assign participants to cohorts, the prospective study relied on clinical history that participants themselves reported in a screening survey and a study questionnaire. Recovered participants in ImmuneRACE Cohort 3 were defined as having two consecutive negative NP/OP PCR tests, clearance from a healthcare professional, or resolution of symptoms. Each participant in the prospective study had whole blood, serum and a nasopharyngeal or oropharyngeal swab collected by mobile phlebotomists. Additional blood draws and questionnaires over an approximately two-month period could optionally be provided by prospective study participants. Before DNA extraction, prospective study blood samples were shipped either frozen or at room temperature.

The germline V gene supplies CDR1 SGHRS and CDR2 YFSETQ. Relative to germline, V is missing 4 bases and J is missing 5 bases, with 4 bases of the junction outside any gene match. From cysteine to phenylalanine, the CDR3 is 13 amino acids long. The only DNA kept is the CDR3, 39 bases in frame from the first base. The sample comprised PBMCs or T cells enriched from blood (not recorded which). The sequence joins TRBV5-1 to TRBJ1-1, and 8 bases in between align with TRBD1. The receptor's source is a man aged 40-49 years who had recovered from COVID-19. Read as DNA, the sequence is TGCGCCAGCAGCGTAACAGGGGGGACTGAAGCTTTCTTT. Translation gives CASSVTGGTEAFF.